Included here is one TCR beta chain sequence, with context. In the original workflow: Reference gene primer amplification in the assay estimated nucleated cell counts. Generated by immunoSEQ multiplex PCR, the TCRdb table keeps only in-frame clones and is missing some. V, J and clone size reflect that table, while D and trimming were determined from the DNA. The profile shows a few hundred thousand clones, about 80% of them singletons. A Seattle source enrolled patients during active infection and followed them longitudinally. The data were taken from a study of blood T cell repertoires in COVID-19. Study-level background: Collection of acute and convalescent COVID-19 samples took place in the United States, Italy and Spain. The cDNA or gDNA used as material had been derived from T cells, B-cell-depleted T cells, or PBMCs.

CDR1 is SGDLS, CDR2 YYNGEE, per germline. This CDR3 is built from 18 residues. V shed 5 bases, J shed 6 bases, and the junction held 20 bases outside the gene matches. The TCR originated in a person in their 70s with COVID-19, enrolled during active disease. Material for sequencing was peripheral blood. This rearrangement joins TRBV9 to TRBJ2-3, with TRBD2 matching over 8 bases. The CDR3 nucleotides read TGTGCCAGCAGTGCCGGGACTAGAGAAAACTTAGCCGGGGATACGCAGTATTTT. This translates into CASSAGTRENLAGDTQYF.